The T cell receptor beta chain under discussion was sequenced for a study of blood T cell repertoires in COVID-19. Background on the study: Sites across the United States, Italy and Spain contributed samples from acute and convalescent COVID-19. T cells, B-cell-depleted T cells, or PBMCs provided the cDNA or gDNA that served as material.

In the original processing: How many nucleated cells were present was estimated from reference gene primer amplification. TCRdb keeps only in-frame clones here, not all; method: immunoSEQ multiplex PCR. The V and J calls and clone size were taken over from that table, and D and trimming were inferred from the DNA. This sample yields about 230,000 clones, of which over 70% are seen a single time; approximately 7.9% belongs to the top ten. The source is a woman of 80 years or more with acute or convalescent COVID-19. Sequenced input: peripheral blood.

As DNA, the CDR3 is TGCGCCAGCAGCGACACAGGGATTGCTAATGAAAAACTGTTTTTT. Amino acids: CASSDTGIANEKLFF. The chain employs TRBV5-1 and TRBJ1-4, with D perhaps matching TRBD1 (6 bases). V was shortened by 4 bases and J by 3 bases, with 13 bases between the two germline ends. Germline-derived CDR1 and CDR2 are SGHRS and YFSETQ. The CDR3 runs 15 residues.